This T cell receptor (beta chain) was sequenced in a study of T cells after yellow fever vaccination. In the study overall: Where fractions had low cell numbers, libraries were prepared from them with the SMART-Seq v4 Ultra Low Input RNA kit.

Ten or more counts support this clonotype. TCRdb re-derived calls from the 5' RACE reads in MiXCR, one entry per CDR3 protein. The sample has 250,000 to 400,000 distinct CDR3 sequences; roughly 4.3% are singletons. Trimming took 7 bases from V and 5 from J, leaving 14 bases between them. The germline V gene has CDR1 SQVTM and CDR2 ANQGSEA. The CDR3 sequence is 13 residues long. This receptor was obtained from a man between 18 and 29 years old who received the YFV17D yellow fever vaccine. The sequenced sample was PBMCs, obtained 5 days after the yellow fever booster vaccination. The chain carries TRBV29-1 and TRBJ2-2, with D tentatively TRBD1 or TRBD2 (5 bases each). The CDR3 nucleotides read TGCAGCGCCCGGGGCATTCAGACCGGGGAGCTGTTTTTT. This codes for CSARGIQTGELFF.